This is a list of T cell receptor beta chains from one sample in a study of beta chain features in type 1 diabetes. Data came from immunoSEQ multiplex PCR; TCRdb stores just in-frame clones and leaves some out. The sample includes roughly 500,000 clones, roughly 10% seen only once; the top ten take approximately 0.045%. Sequences were obtained from naive CD4+ T cells from blood. Every receptor here comes from a woman aged 18-35 years in good health. Both conserved end residues are part of each CDR3. A D gene is named only where the DNA matches it firmly. Size values are once, few and many counts, or a class for expanded clones, and some rows have none.

TRBD2 | few | TRBJ2-7 | TRBV4-3 | CASSQGYTPGGIPYEQYF | TGCGCCAGCAGCCAAGGGTATACCCCGGGGGGAATACCCTACGAGCAGTACTTC
NA | few | TRBJ1-3 | TRBV29-1 | CSVDSGSGNTIYF | TGCAGCGTTGATAGTGGCTCTGGAAACACCATATATTTT
NA | few | TRBJ2-1 | TRBV29-1 | CSVVRVTREQFF | TGCAGCGTTGTCCGAGTGACGAGGGAGCAGTTCTTC
TRBD1 | NA | TRBJ2-3 | TRBV7-2 | CASSLTGQGLGTQYF | TGTGCCAGCAGCTTAACTGGACAGGGGTTGGGTACGCAGTATTTT
NA | NA | TRBJ2-1 | TRBV29-1 | CSAVGSAGNEQFF | TGCAGCGCTGTGGGTAGCGCGGGCAATGAGCAGTTCTTC
NA | NA | TRBJ2-5 | TRBV25-1 | CASSAYQETQYF | TGTGCCAGCAGTGCCTACCAAGAGACCCAGTACTTC
NA | NA | TRBJ1-2 | TRBV6-5 | CASSSSRGGYTF | TGTGCCAGCAGCTCTTCTAGGGGTGGCTACACCTTC
NA | few | TRBJ1-2 | TRBV2 | CASETGALANYGYTF | TGTGCCAGTGAGACAGGAGCATTAGCTAACTATGGCTACACCTTC
NA | few | TRBJ2-6 | TRBV9 | CASSVGRGNVLTF | TGTGCCAGCAGCGTAGGGCGGGGAAACGTCCTGACTTTC
TRBD1 | few | TRBJ1-5 | TRBV7-2 | CASSKDRGYQPQHF | TGTGCCAGCAGTAAAGACAGGGGTTATCAGCCCCAGCATTTT
NA | NA | TRBJ2-5 | TRBV2 | CASRYQETQYF | TGTGCCAGCAGGTACCAAGAGACCCAGTACTTC
NA | few | TRBJ2-1 | TRBV25-1 | CASTEGSSYNEQFF | TGTGCCAGCACCGAGGGGAGCTCCTACAATGAGCAGTTCTTC
NA | NA | TRBJ1-4 | TRBV18 | CASSPMTGPTNEKLFF | TGTGCCAGCTCACCAATGACAGGTCCAACTAATGAAAAACTGTTTTTT
TRBD2 | NA | TRBJ2-3 | TRBV4-3 | CASSPVGTSGGLNTQYF | TGCGCCAGCAGCCCAGTCGGGACTAGCGGGGGGTTGAATACGCAGTATTTT
NA | NA | TRBJ1-6 | TRBV6-6 | CASSRSYNSPLHF | TGTGCCAGCAGCCGATCCTATAATTCACCCCTCCACTTT
TRBD1 | few | TRBJ2-1 | TRBV7-8 | CASSSKAWQGDPNEQFF | TGTGCCAGCAGCTCGAAGGCGTGGCAGGGGGACCCCAATGAGCAGTTCTTC
NA | many | TRBJ2-1 | TRBV4-2 | CASSQTGGDGQFF | TGTGCCAGCAGCCAAACCGGAGGTGATGGGCAGTTCTTC
NA | few | TRBJ2-6 | TRBV18 | CASSRSGANVLTF | TGTGCCAGCTCACGCTCTGGGGCCAACGTCCTGACTTTC
TRBD2 | few | TRBJ2-5 | TRBV6-6 | CASALGSGGQETQYF | TGTGCCAGCGCCTTAGGAAGCGGGGGCCAAGAGACCCAGTACTTC
NA | NA | TRBJ2-5 | TRBV6-5 | CASSNRDGQETQYF | TGTGCCAGCAGTAACCGGGACGGCCAAGAGACCCAGTACTTC
TRBD1 | few | TRBJ1-2 | TRBV9 | CASSVDGTGYGYTF | TGTGCCAGCAGCGTAGATGGGACAGGCTATGGCTACACCTTC
NA | few | TRBJ1-5 | TRBV5-1 | CASSLEGRRSNQPQHF | TGCGCCAGCAGCTTGGAGGGCAGGCGGAGCAATCAGCCCCAGCATTTT
NA | NA | TRBJ2-1 | TRBV30 | CAWSGQGYNEQFF | TGTGCCTGGAGTGGGCAGGGCTACAATGAGCAGTTCTTC
NA | NA | TRBJ1-1 | TRBV7-2 | CASSLEADNTEAFF | TGTGCCAGCAGCTTAGAAGCGGATAACACTGAAGCTTTCTTT
NA | few | TRBJ2-1 | TRBV7-2 | CASRNRFRDEQFF | TGTGCCAGCAGGAACAGGTTCAGGGATGAGCAGTTCTTC
NA | few | TRBJ2-5 | TRBV7-9 | CASSLFPETQYF | TGTGCCAGCAGCCTTTTTCCGGAGACCCAGTACTTC
TRBD2 | few | TRBJ2-3 | TRBV7-9 | CASSPHPSGNTDTQYF | TGTGCCAGCAGCCCCCATCCTAGCGGGAACACAGATACGCAGTATTTT
TRBD1 | few | TRBJ2-3 | TRBV7-9 | CASSRQGVDTQYF | TGTGCCAGCAGCCGACAGGGAGTTGATACGCAGTATTTT
TRBD1 | NA | TRBJ2-1 | TRBV29-1 | CSVEPLDRAGNEQFF | TGCAGCGTTGAACCATTGGACAGGGCAGGAAATGAGCAGTTCTTC
NA | NA | TRBJ2-1 | TRBV9 | CASSVATGISYNEQFF | TGTGCCAGCAGCGTAGCTACAGGAATCTCCTACAATGAGCAGTTCTTC
NA | few | TRBJ2-3 | TRBV6-5 | CASSYGVTDTQYF | TGTGCCAGCAGTTATGGGGTCACAGATACGCAGTATTTT
TRBD2 | NA | TRBJ2-1 | TRBV4-3 | CASSLGGGRAGDEQFF | TGCGCCAGCAGCCTGGGCGGCGGGAGGGCCGGAGATGAGCAGTTCTTC
NA | few | TRBJ2-1 | TRBV18 | CASSPPIVGVSYNEQFF | TGTGCCAGCTCACCACCGATTGTCGGTGTATCCTACAATGAGCAGTTCTTC
NA | NA | TRBJ1-2 | TRBV7-2 | CASSPGLTEYGYTF | TGTGCCAGCAGCCCAGGTTTGACAGAGTATGGCTACACCTTC
TRBD2 | NA | TRBJ2-1 | TRBV7-6 | CASSLVNAGAGEQFF | TGTGCCAGCAGCTTAGTGAATGCGGGAGCGGGTGAGCAGTTCTTC
TRBD2 | once | TRBJ2-7 | TRBV27 | CASSFRDYAEQYF | TGTGCCAGCAGTTTCAGGGACTACGCCGAGCAGTACTTC
TRBD1 | NA | TRBJ1-4 | TRBV6-1 | CASSSSTGGSEKLFF | TGTGCCAGCAGTTCGTCGACAGGGGGAAGTGAAAAACTGTTTTTT
NA | few | TRBJ2-1 | TRBV18 | CASSLHNEQFF | TGTGCCAGCTCCCTCCACAATGAGCAGTTCTTC
TRBD1 | NA | TRBJ2-3 | TRBV29-1 | CSVGGGRGTDTQYF | TGCAGCGTTGGAGGGGGCCGGGGCACAGATACGCAGTATTTT
TRBD1 | few | TRBJ2-7 | TRBV15 | CATSHYRGVGEQYF | TGTGCCACCAGCCACTACAGGGGGGTAGGCGAGCAGTACTTC
NA | NA | TRBJ2-7 | TRBV5-1 | CASRILSSVRSSYEQYF | TGCGCCAGCAGAATCCTTTCTTCGGTGCGTAGCTCCTACGAGCAGTACTTC
TRBD1 | few | TRBJ2-7 | TRBV28 | CASSSLVRTGLLYEQYF | TGTGCCAGCAGTTCCCTAGTCAGGACAGGGCTCCTCTACGAGCAGTACTTC
NA | few | TRBJ2-2 | TRBV9 | CASSVEGLMAGELFF | TGTGCCAGCAGCGTAGAGGGGTTAATGGCCGGGGAGCTGTTTTTT
NA | few | TRBJ2-3 | TRBV18 | CASSPPLFDTQYF | TGTGCCAGCTCACCACCATTATTTGATACGCAGTATTTT
TRBD1 | NA | TRBJ1-3 | TRBV7-9 | CASSLTGIAGNTIYF | TGTGCCAGCAGCTTGACAGGGATAGCTGGAAACACCATATATTTT
NA | NA | TRBJ2-3 | TRBV2 | CASSGEITDTQYF | TGTGCCAGCAGTGGGGAGATCACAGATACGCAGTATTTT
NA | few | TRBJ2-1 | TRBV25-1 | CASRVRRGNEQFF | TGTGCCAGCAGGGTGAGAAGGGGCAATGAGCAGTTCTTC
NA | NA | TRBJ1-1 | TRBV9 | CASSAGPTNTEAFF | TGTGCCAGCAGCGCCGGGCCGACGAACACTGAAGCTTTCTTT
NA | NA | TRBJ1-4 | TRBV15 | CATSRLQVRGNEKLFF | TGTGCCACCAGCAGACTGCAGGTCAGGGGAAATGAAAAACTGTTTTTT
NA | NA | TRBJ1-2 | TRBV2 | CASTDTWSNYGYTF | TGTGCCAGCACCGACACGTGGAGCAACTATGGCTACACCTTC
NA | few | TRBJ2-3 | TRBV6-4 | CASSDGTDTQYF | TGTGCCAGCAGTGACGGAACAGATACGCAGTATTTT
NA | few | TRBJ2-1 | TRBV30 | CASRVSYNEQFF | TGTGCCTCCAGGGTGTCCTACAATGAGCAGTTCTTC
NA | NA | TRBJ2-5 | TRBV11-2 | CASSLDTGQEETQYF | TGTGCCAGCAGCTTAGACACAGGGCAAGAAGAGACCCAGTACTTC
NA | NA | TRBJ1-2 | TRBV30 | CAWSPGRVYGYTF | TGTGCCTGGAGTCCAGGGCGAGTCTATGGCTACACCTTC
NA | NA | TRBJ2-1 | TRBV7-9 | CASKGGYSYNEQFF | TGTGCCAGCAAGGGGGGCTATTCCTACAATGAGCAGTTCTTC
NA | few | TRBJ2-5 | TRBV7-9 | CASSRGGTQETQYF | TGTGCCAGCAGCCGCGGAGGAACCCAAGAGACCCAGTACTTC